This T cell receptor (beta chain) was sequenced in a study of cytomegalovirus exposure and HLA in healthy donors. Notes on the study in general: In an earlier analysis, productive rearrangement rates for most beta V segments clustered near 87% or 30%. The number of N-insertions in an Asian-associated ancestry cluster was reportedly below the roughly 620-donor mean in a later analysis. It has been reported that TCR beta sequences accurately predicted the HLA-A and HLA-B alleles of most subjects.

The study sampled nominally healthy donors, though unrecorded immune exposures were likely. PCR was performed using 60 Vbeta and 13 Jbeta primers. The assay was immunoSEQ multiplex PCR, and TCRdb's table has in-frame clones only and misses some. The data show some 120,000 clones, with approximately 78% seen just once and over 5% held by the top ten. This clone has only a few counts. Its antigen is still unknown. The germline gives CDR1 MNHNS, CDR2 SASEGT. Between the trimmed V and J ends, which lost 6 bases and 1 base, there was a span of 10 bases. The CDR3 has 13 amino acids. The material sequenced was PBMCs. The chain is built from TRBV6-1 and TRBJ2-7, with a possible D match to TRBD2 (6 bases). The clonotype was recovered from a woman aged 40 to 50 in good health and CMV-seronegative. CDR3 bases: TGTGCCAGCAGGCGGGACGGATCCTACGAGCAGTACTTC. It is translated as CASRRDGSYEQYF.